A single TCR beta chain is shown here with its context. The CDR3 runs to 15 residues. In germline, CDR1 is GTSNPN, CDR2 SVGIG (reference sequence). Trimming took off 3 bases at V and 0 bases at J, with 12 bases between the two ends. Patients from Seattle were sampled longitudinally, starting during active infection. This entry is derived from a study of blood T cell repertoires in COVID-19. Study context: Some COVID-19 samples were acute and others convalescent; all came from the United States, Italy and Spain. PBMCs, B-cell-depleted T cells, or T cells provided the cDNA or gDNA that made up the material.

Sequenced by immunoSEQ multiplex PCR; TCRdb stores in-frame clones only, minus some. The profile shows 200,000 to 250,000 clones, 80% to 95% of them singletons. The V gene is TRBV30, the J gene TRBJ2-1; perhaps TRBD2 as D (5 bases). The sequenced sample consisted of peripheral blood. The TCR was taken from a man aged 55 to 70 with COVID-19, enrolled during active disease. CDR3 sequence: CAWRIPRGSYNEQFF. CDR3 DNA: TGTGCCTGGAGAATCCCCCGGGGCTCCTACAATGAGCAGTTCTTC. The whole variable domain, filled in from reference TRBV30 and TRBJ2-1, reads SQTIHQWPATLVQPVGSPLSLECTVEGTSNPNLYWYRQAAGRGLQLLFYSVGIGQISSEVPQNLSASRPQDRQFILSSKKLLLSDSGFYLCAWRIPRGSYNEQFFGPGTRLTVL.